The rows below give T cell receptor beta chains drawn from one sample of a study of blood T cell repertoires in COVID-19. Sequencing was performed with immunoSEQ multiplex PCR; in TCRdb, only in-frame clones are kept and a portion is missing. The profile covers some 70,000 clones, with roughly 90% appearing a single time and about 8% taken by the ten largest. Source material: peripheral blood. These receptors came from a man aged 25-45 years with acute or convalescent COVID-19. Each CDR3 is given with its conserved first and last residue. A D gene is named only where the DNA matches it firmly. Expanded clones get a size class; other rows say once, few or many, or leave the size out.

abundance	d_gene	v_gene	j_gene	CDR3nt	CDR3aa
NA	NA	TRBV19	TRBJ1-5	TGTGCCAGTAGCTCCAGGGTACATAGCAATCAGCCCCAGCATTTT	CASSSRVHSNQPQHF
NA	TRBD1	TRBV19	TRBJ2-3	TGTGCCAGTGGACAGGGTCAATATACGCAGTATTTT	CASGQGQYTQYF
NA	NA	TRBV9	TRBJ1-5	TGTGCCAGCGCCCAGGGATTCAATCAGCCCCAGCATTTT	CASAQGFNQPQHF
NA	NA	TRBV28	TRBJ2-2	TGTGCCAGCAGTCCCACCCGGCTACGACAGGGGAGGGAGAACGGGGAGCTGTTTTTT	CASSPTRLRQGRENGELFF
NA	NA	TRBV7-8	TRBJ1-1	TGTGCCAGCAGCGACAGTGGGGGGGGGAACACTGAAGCTTTCTTT	CASSDSGGGNTEAFF
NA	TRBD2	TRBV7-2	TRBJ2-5	TGTGCCAGCAGCTTAGTAGGACTAGCGGGAGGGGAGACCCAGTACTTC	CASSLVGLAGGETQYF
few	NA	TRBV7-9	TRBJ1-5	TGTGCCAGCAACTCCGTCGGGCAGCCCCAGCATTTT	CASNSVGQPQHF
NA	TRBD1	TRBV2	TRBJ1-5	TGTGCCAGCAGCTCACAGGGGTCTTACAATCAGCCCCAGCATTTT	CASSSQGSYNQPQHF
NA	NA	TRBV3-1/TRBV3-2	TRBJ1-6	TGTGCCAGCCAGACACCGGGGAGCTCACCCCTCCACTTT	CASQTPGSSPLHF
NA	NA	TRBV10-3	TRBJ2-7	TGTGCCATCAGTGACACAGCCTCCTACGAGCAGTACTTC	CAISDTASYEQYF
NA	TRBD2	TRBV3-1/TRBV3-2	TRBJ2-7	TGTGCCAGCAGCCTCGGGGGGGGAGAGCAGTACTTC	CASSLGGGEQYF
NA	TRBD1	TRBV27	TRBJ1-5	TGTGCCAGCAGTTTAGGGACAGGAGTCAATCAGCCCCAGCATTTT	CASSLGTGVNQPQHF
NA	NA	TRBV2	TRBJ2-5	TGTGCCAGCAGCAAAGGGAGTCTAGAGACCCAGTACTTC	CASSKGSLETQYF
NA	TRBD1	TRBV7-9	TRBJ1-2	TGTGCCAGCAGCTTGGGACAGTACGACTACACCTTC	CASSLGQYDYTF
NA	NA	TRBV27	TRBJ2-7	TGTGCCAGCAGTCCGGGACTTTTCTACGAGCAGTACTTC	CASSPGLFYEQYF
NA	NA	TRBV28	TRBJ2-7	TGTGCCAGCATCCCAACGGGTCTTAGTAGAGAGCAGTACTTC	CASIPTGLSREQYF